Shown below are 21 T cell receptor beta chains from a single sample sequenced in a study of blood T cell repertoires in COVID-19. Sequencing was performed with immunoSEQ multiplex PCR; in TCRdb, only in-frame clones are kept and a portion is missing. The data show around 310,000 clones, approximately 89% seen once. The sequenced material came from PBMCs or T cells enriched from blood (not recorded which). The receptors were sampled from a man aged 25 to 40 who had recovered from COVID-19.

The chain employs TRBV11-3 and TRBJ2-1, with 7 bases aligning to TRBD2. CDR1 and CDR2 (germline): SGHNT, YENEEA. With 5 bases clipped from V and 4 bases from J, the junction kept 5 bases outside the gene matches. This CDR3 contains 14 residues. CDR3 sequence reads: CASSPGGGYNEQFF. The CDR3, as DNA: TGTGCCAGCAGCCCTGGCGGGGGTTACAATGAGCAGTTCTTC. Supplemented by reference TRBV11-3 and TRBJ2-1, the full variable domain reads EAGVVQSPRYKIIEKKQPVAFWCNPISGHNTLYWYLQNLGQGPELLIRYENEEAVDDSQLPKDRFSAERLKGVDSTLKIQPAELGDSAVYLCASSPGGGYNEQFFGPGTRLTVL.

About this clone: In the same sample, other DNA sequences code for this CDR3. V is TRBV28 and J is TRBJ2-2, with 8 bases fitting TRBD1. CDR1 is MDHEN, CDR2 SYDVKM, per germline. J was trimmed by 1 base and V by 6 bases; bases with no gene match: 1. There are 14 residues in the CDR3. CDR3 amino acids: CASSGQGNTGELFF. CDR3 sequence (DNA): TGTGCCAGCAGCGGACAGGGGAACACCGGGGAGCTGTTTTTT.

The chain joins TRBV5-1 to TRBJ2-5, with D maybe TRBD2 (6 bases). Trimming removed 4 bases from V and 4 bases from J, with 11 bases in between. Germline loops: CDR1 SGHRS, CDR2 YFSETQ. The CDR3 spans 13 residues. The CDR3 region has the DNA TGCGCCAGCAGCCCCGCGGGACTAGAGACCCAGTACTTC. Protein: CASSPAGLETQYF.

The chain couples TRBV5-1 to TRBJ2-1; D possibly corresponds to TRBD1 (6 bases). Germline loops: CDR1 SGHRS, CDR2 YFSETQ. The CDR3 contains 13 residues. Trimming took 0 bases from V and 8 from J, leaving 9 bases between them. The CDR3 reads CASSLGTVDEQFF. CDR3 nucleotide sequence: TGCGCCAGCAGCTTGGGGACAGTGGATGAGCAGTTCTTC.

V and J are TRBV27 and TRBJ1-2; 7 nucleotides match TRBD1. Trimming cost V 5 bases and J 4 bases; bases outside gene matches: 10. Per the germline V gene, CDR1 is MNHEY and CDR2 is SMNVEV (reference sequence). The CDR3 is 15 residues long. This chain's CDR3 is CASSTYRGKGYGYTF. CDR3 DNA: TGTGCCAGCAGTACTTACAGGGGAAAGGGCTATGGCTACACCTTC.

The chain employs TRBV18 and TRBJ1-3, with 8 bases lining up with TRBD1. CDR1 and CDR2 (germline): KGHSH, LQKENI. The CDR3 runs 17 residues. V lost 4 bases to trimming and J lost 0 bases; unmatched junction nucleotides: 8. CDR3 in DNA: TGTGCCAGCTCACGGGGGACAGGCGAAGCCTCTGGAAACACCATATATTTT. Protein product: CASSRGTGEASGNTIYF.

The chain recombines TRBV28 with TRBJ2-1, with 9 nucleotides matching TRBD1. This CDR3 has 16 residues. Germline CDR1 MDHEN, CDR2 SYDVKM. With 6 bases clipped from V and 1 base from J, the junction kept 7 bases outside the gene matches. The CDR3 sequence is CASRQRGTGSYNEQFF. The CDR3 DNA follows: TGTGCCAGCAGACAAAGGGGGACAGGGTCCTACAATGAGCAGTTCTTC.

V and J are TRBV7-9 and TRBJ2-1, with D maybe TRBD2 (6 bases). This CDR3 is built from 15 residues. The germline V gene encodes CDR1 SEHNR and CDR2 FQNEAQ (reference sequence). Trimming cost V 1 base and J 3 bases, with 10 bases left between them. The CDR3 region has the DNA TGTGCCAGCAGCTTAGACGGGGGTTTCTACAATGAGCAGTTCTTC. The encoded protein is CASSLDGGFYNEQFF.

This clone was counted a single time. CDR3 DNA: TGTGCCAGCAGCTCATCCACTAGTCGCTCGGACGGGGAGCTGTTTTTT. It encodes CASSSSTSRSDGELFF. This chain joins TRBV5-4 and TRBJ2-2; D is perhaps TRBD2 (5 bases). The length of the CDR3 is 16 residues. Per the germline V gene, CDR1 is SGHNT and CDR2 is YYREEE (reference sequence). V dropped 3 bases and J dropped 7 bases, with 19 bases sitting between them.

V gene TRBV6-5 combines with J gene TRBJ2-2; tentative D call: TRBD1 (6 bases). V was clipped by 7 bases and J by 6 bases, with 12 bases between them. From germline, CDR1 is MNHEY and CDR2 SVGAGI. The CDR3 runs 13 residues. CDR3 loop: CASKEGVAGELFF. The CDR3 nucleotides read TGTGCCAGCAAAGAGGGGGTGGCCGGGGAGCTGTTTTTT.

This chain links TRBV28 with TRBJ1-2; no clear D. Germline loops: CDR1 MDHEN, CDR2 SYDVKM. The CDR3 contains 12 residues. Trimming removed 2 bases from V and 7 bases from J, with 8 bases in between. This CDR3 is CASSLKEGGYTF. The CDR3 nucleotides read TGTGCCAGCAGTTTAAAGGAGGGTGGCTACACCTTC.

The chain carries TRBV27 and TRBJ1-6; tentative D call: TRBD1 (5 bases). Trimming stripped 11 bases from V and 7 bases from J, with 15 bases between. The CDR3 has 13 residues. In germline, CDR1 is MNHEY, CDR2 SMNVEV (reference sequence). This chain's CDR3 is CARFGRANSPLHF. The CDR3 coding sequence is TGTGCCCGCTTCGGCAGGGCAAATTCACCCCTCCACTTT.

This clone was counted a single time. This chain uses TRBV7-6 with TRBJ2-1, with a possible D match to TRBD1 (5 bases). CDR1 is SGHVS, CDR2 FNYEAQ, per germline. The ends were cut back, 5 bases at V and 5 bases at J, with 10 bases in the middle. This CDR3 comprises 13 residues. In nucleotides, the CDR3 is TGTGCCAGCAGCCAACAGGTAGACAATGAGCAGTTCTTC. It encodes CASSQQVDNEQFF.

This chain uses TRBV4-1 with TRBJ1-5, with unresolved D. CDR1 and CDR2 from the germline V gene are MGHRA and YSYEKL. The CDR3 contains 15 residues. Between the trimmed V and J ends, which lost 1 base and 3 bases, there was a span of 10 bases. This chain's CDR3 is CASSQVQSNNQPQHF. The CDR3 DNA is TGCGCCAGCAGCCAAGTACAGAGCAACAATCAGCCCCAGCATTTT.

This rearrangement joins TRBV9 to TRBJ2-5; perhaps TRBD2 as D (6 bases). V gave up 0 bases and J gave up 2 bases, with 14 bases separating them. The CDR3 has 16 amino acids. The germline CDR1 and CDR2 sequences are SGDLS and YYNGEE. In DNA form, the CDR3 reads TGTGCCAGCAGCGTAGGGGGTAGCGGCCGACAAGAGACCCAGTACTTC. Amino acids: CASSVGGSGRQETQYF.

The chain couples TRBV5-4 to TRBJ2-1; D possibly corresponds to TRBD1 (6 bases). Looked up from germline, CDR1 is SGHNT and CDR2 is YYREEE (reference sequence). This CDR3 region has 13 residues. Trimming removed 0 bases from V and 8 bases from J, with 9 bases in between. DNA for the CDR3: TGTGCCAGCAGCTTGGGCAGGGGACATGAGCAGTTCTTC. Translation: CASSLGRGHEQFF.

The rearrangement uses TRBV14 and TRBJ2-7; 7 positions agree with TRBD1. J gave up 4 bases and V 4 bases, and 10 bases lay outside the gene matches. Germline V gene data show CDR1 as SGHDN and CDR2 as FVKESK. The CDR3 totals 15 residues. The chain's CDR3 is CASSRLQGTRYEQYF. The DNA of the CDR3 is TGTGCCAGCAGCCGCCTACAGGGGACCAGGTACGAGCAGTACTTC.

The rearrangement uses TRBV7-2 and TRBJ2-1; 7 bases agree with TRBD2. Germline values: CDR1 SGHTA, CDR2 FQGNSA. The CDR3 runs to 14 residues. Trimming at V came to 2 bases and at J to 4 bases, leaving 2 bases not matched to a gene. This chain's CDR3 is CASSLLAAYNEQFF. Here the CDR3 DNA reads TGTGCCAGCAGCTTACTAGCGGCATACAATGAGCAGTTCTTC.

The V call is TRBV7-6, the J call TRBJ2-7, with 9 bases aligning to TRBD1. V lost 1 base to trimming and J lost 0 bases; unmatched junction nucleotides: 4. Germline V gene data show CDR1 as SGHVS and CDR2 as FNYEAQ. The CDR3 is 16 amino acids. CDR3 DNA: TGTGCCAGCAGCTTAGAACCGGGACAGGGCTCCTACGAGCAGTACTTC. It is translated as CASSLEPGQGSYEQYF.

The chain couples TRBV19 to TRBJ2-3; D is possibly TRBD2 (6 bases). The length of the CDR3 is 17 residues. The germline gives CDR1 LNHDA, CDR2 SQIVND (reference sequence). Trimming left V 5 bases short and J 0 bases short, with 18 bases between. The CDR3 sequence: CASSSRLEPPSTDTQYF. CDR3 nucleotides: TGTGCCAGTAGTTCGAGACTAGAACCTCCTAGCACAGATACGCAGTATTTT.

This chain joins TRBV19 and TRBJ1-1, with 7 bases identical to TRBD1. V shed 4 bases, J shed 1 base, and the junction held 3 bases outside the gene matches. Germline CDR1 LNHDA, CDR2 SQIVND (reference sequence). This CDR3 is built from 14 residues. CDR3 nucleotides: TGTGCCAGTAGTACGGGACAGCCGAACACTGAAGCTTTCTTT. Translation gives CASSTGQPNTEAFF.